This TCR beta chain was identified in a study of B cell selection in AIRE deficiency. With regard to this clone: Its antigen remains unknown.

Notes on the study in general: With only TCRbeta sequenced, about 40% of shared healthy Treg sequences overlapped Tconv. Approximately 33% of healthy-shared Treg TCRbeta sequences appeared in patient Tconv cells.

The regulatory T cell sort gate was CD4+CD25hiCD127low/negative. The CDR3 has 14 amino acids. With V trimmed by 5 bases and J by 1 base, 4 bases remained unmatched. The germline CDR1 and CDR2 sequences are SGHTA and FQGNSA. Produced via immunoSEQ multiplex PCR; TCRdb's table is partial and in-frame only. Of about 21,000 clones listed, about 94% are singletons. Sequences were obtained from Tregs sorted from PBMCs. The chain employs TRBV7-2 and TRBJ2-7; 8 bases match TRBD2. This TCR derives from a human donor with AIRE deficiency. This CDR3 is CASSISGTSYEQYF. The DNA for the CDR3 is TGTGCCAGCAGCATTAGCGGGACTTCCTACGAGCAGTACTTC.